The TCR beta chain described here comes from a study of blood T cell repertoires in COVID-19. Authors' methods: Reference gene primer amplification in the assay estimated nucleated cell counts. Profiled with immunoSEQ multiplex PCR; TCRdb holds only in-frame clones, not every one. The V and J calls and the clone size are those of that table, but D and trimming were determined from the DNA. The table includes about 71,000 clones, just over 90% detected once. J lost 6 bases, V lost 6 bases, and 6 bases had no gene match. Germline V gene sequence: CDR1 MNHEY, CDR2 SVGAGI. The CDR3 totals 15 residues. J is TRBJ1-6 and V is TRBV6-5, with 9 bases lining up with TRBD1. The TCR was taken from a woman in her late teens or twenties with acute or convalescent COVID-19. The sequencing sample was made of peripheral blood. The CDR3 sequence: CASRLDRGGNSPLHF. CDR3 in DNA: TGTGCCAGCAGACTCGACAGGGGGGGTAATTCACCCCTCCACTTT.